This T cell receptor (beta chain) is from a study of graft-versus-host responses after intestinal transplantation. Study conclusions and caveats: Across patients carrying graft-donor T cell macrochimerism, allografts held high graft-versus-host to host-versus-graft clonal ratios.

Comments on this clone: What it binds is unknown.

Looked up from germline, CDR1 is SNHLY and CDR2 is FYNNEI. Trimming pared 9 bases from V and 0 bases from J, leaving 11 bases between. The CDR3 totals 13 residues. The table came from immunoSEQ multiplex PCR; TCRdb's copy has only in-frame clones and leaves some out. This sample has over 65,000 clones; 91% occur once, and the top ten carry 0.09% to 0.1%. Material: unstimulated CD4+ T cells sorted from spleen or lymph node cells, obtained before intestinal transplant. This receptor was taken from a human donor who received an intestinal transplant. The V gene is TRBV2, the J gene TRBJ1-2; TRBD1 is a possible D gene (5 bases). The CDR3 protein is CARQTDSNYGYTF. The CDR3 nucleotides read TGTGCCAGGCAGACAGATTCTAACTATGGCTACACCTTC.